Detailed here is one T cell receptor beta chain. Its antigen is undetermined. This specimen belongs to a study of T-cell memory formation after mild COVID-19. Study-level points and caveats: Nothing showed for sure that second-wave clones peaking on day 37 were SARS-CoV-2 specific.

UMIs and sample barcodes were carried by the TCR alpha and TCR beta cDNA libraries that 5'RACE produced using constant-segment primers. Using its own MiXCR run on the 5' RACE reads, TCRdb lists one record per CDR3 protein. The table has under 200,000 distinct CDR3 sequences, about an eighth seen once. The sample was PBMCs or a T cell subset sorted from them (not recorded which). The sequence derives from a man aged 18 to 29 who had mild COVID-19 (a few samples of this study predate the infection). Cell type and time point are not known.

CDR3 in amino acids: CASSLSAGDPYEQYV. The CDR3, as DNA: TGTGCCAGCAGCTTATCAGCAGGGGACCCCTACGAGCAGTACGTC. The chain recombines TRBV11-2 with TRBJ2-7; perhaps TRBD1 as D (6 bases). V was pared by 2 bases and J by 2 bases, with 13 bases between. This CDR3 spans 15 amino acids. The germline V gene encodes CDR1 SGHAT and CDR2 FQNNGV.